This TCR beta chain is from a study of blood T cell repertoires in COVID-19. Clones were sequenced by immunoSEQ multiplex PCR, and TCRdb holds only the in-frame ones, with some missing. The sample consists of 150,000 to 200,000 clones, around 86% of them appearing once. Germline assignment: CDR1 SNHLY and CDR2 FYNNEI. J lost 3 bases, V lost 3 bases, and 6 bases had no gene match. The CDR3 spans 16 residues. This receptor was identified in a man aged 45 to 65 with active or convalescent COVID-19. The rearrangement uses TRBV2 and TRBJ1-2; 11 bases are shared with TRBD1. Input material: peripheral blood. CDR3 residues: CASSDKRDRGDYGYTF. CDR3 nucleotide sequence: TGTGCCAGCAGTGATAAAAGGGACAGGGGGGACTATGGCTACACCTTC.